Sequencing of this T cell receptor (beta chain) was carried out in a study of neurological immune-mediated disorders. The study's findings and limits: Among expanded clones, no CDR3 amino acid sequences were shared across subjects, a pattern suggesting private repertoires in all groups. HTLV-1-associated myelopathy had the most TCR clonal expansion, and multiple sclerosis had the least, less than healthy controls.

Germline V gene lookup returns CDR1 MNHNS and CDR2 SASEGT. The ends were cut back, 6 bases at V and 6 bases at J, with 14 bases in the middle. The CDR3 loop spans 13 amino acids. Synthesis of cDNA was accomplished via 5'RACE employing 10-nucleotide random UMIs. TCRdb itself ran the 5' RACE reads through MiXCR, one entry per CDR3 protein. This table has 95,000 to 150,000 distinct CDR3 sequences, about 3.2% appearing once. There are a few counts of this clonotype. The antigen is not known. The V gene is TRBV6-1, the J gene TRBJ1-2; D is uncertain. This clonotype was sampled from a woman in her twenties or thirties with multiple sclerosis. The sequenced sample was PBMCs. This CDR3 is CASSRELTHGYTF. The CDR3 DNA follows: TGTGCCAGCAGCCGGGAACTAACGCATGGCTACACCTTC.